Following are 9 T cell receptor beta chains from one sample sequenced in a study of molecular identifiers for immune sequencing clone quantification. TCRdb redid the calling of the PCR reads with MiXCR, one entry per CDR3 protein. Of around 13,000 distinct CDR3 sequences detected, under 20% appear once; the ten largest clones hold 1.6%. The sequenced material came from naive CD8+ T cells from blood, with Jurkat cell RNA spiked in. The subset: FACS-sorted CD8+CD4-CCR7+CD45RA+ naive T cells. All receptors derive from a human donor in good health. Some libraries in this study had Jurkat cell RNA spiked in.

With regard to this clonotype: This could be a read error, since a much larger clone is one nucleotide away. The V call is TRBV4-3, the J call TRBJ2-1, with TRBD2 identical over 9 bases. Germline CDR1 reads LGHNA; CDR2 reads YSLEER. The CDR3 loop spans 17 amino acids. The CDR3 sequence: CASSQDLAGGGYNEQLF. As DNA, the CDR3 is TGCGCCAGCAGCCAAGATTTGGCGGGAGGGGGCTACAATGAGCAGCTCTTC.

The chain uses TRBV5-8 and TRBJ2-1, with D unresolved. The V gene's germline CDR1 is SGHTS and CDR2 YDEGEE. The germline V and J ends were trimmed by 4 bases and 5 bases, with 13 bases remaining between them. This CDR3 has 14 amino acids. CDR3 residues: CASSRLADHNEQFF. The CDR3, as DNA: TGTGCCAGCAGCCGACTCGCGGATCACAATGAGCAGTTCTTC.

The sample holds many counts of this clonotype. The V call is TRBV9, the J call TRBJ2-7; tentative D call: TRBD2 (5 bases). CDR1 is SGDLS, CDR2 YYNGEE, per germline. Deletions cut 3 bases from V and 7 bases from J, with 8 bases between. The CDR3 has 11 residues. The CDR3 DNA reads TGTGCCAGCAGCGACGGGGTTGAGCAGTACTTC. It is translated as CASSDGVEQYF. Using reference TRBV9 and TRBJ2-7 for the parts outside the CDR3, the full variable domain is DSGVTQTPKHLITATGQRVTLRCSPRSGDLSVYWYQQSLDQGLQFLIQYYNGEERAKGNILERFSAQQFPDLHSELNLSSLELGDSALYFCASSDGVEQYFGPGTRLTVT.

This clonotype was observed a few times. The V call is TRBV7-9, the J call TRBJ2-3; 9 bases fit TRBD2. Germline V gene data show CDR1 as SEHNR and CDR2 as FQNEAQ (reference sequence). The CDR3 has 15 residues. After removal of 1 base from V and 7 bases from J, the junction contained 6 bases not matched to a gene. CDR3 bases: TGTGCCAGCAGCTTAGGGCGGGAGGGCCAATATACGCAGTATTTT. Translated: CASSLGREGQYTQYF.

This clonotype appeared a few times. The gene calls are TRBV12-3 or TRBV12-4 and TRBJ1-2; 12 nucleotides line up with TRBD1. CDR3 length equals 12 residues. Trimming removed 9 bases from V and 7 bases from J; junction bases left unmatched: 3. The CDR3 is CASRGQGAGYTF. Here the CDR3 DNA reads TGTGCCAGTAGGGGACAGGGGGCTGGCTACACCTTC.

This clonotype was seen ten or more times. The genes are TRBV7-6 and TRBJ2-2; D gene uncertain. The ends were cut back, 3 bases at V and 5 bases at J, with 13 bases in the middle. Germline V CDR1 and CDR2: SGHVS, FNYEAQ. This CDR3 has 15 residues. The CDR3 DNA reads as TGTGCCAGCAGCTTTACAGAAGGGAAGACCGGGGAGCTGTTTTTT. As protein: CASSFTEGKTGELFF.

A few counts support this clonotype. The rearrangement joins TRBV7-2 to TRBJ2-2, with 11 bases aligning to TRBD2. Germline lookup yields CDR1 SGHTA and CDR2 FQGNSA. V shed 2 bases and J 7 bases; nucleotides not matched to a gene: 6. There are 16 residues in the CDR3. The CDR3 protein is CASSLRLAGYHGELFF. The CDR3 nucleotides read TGTGCCAGCAGCTTACGACTAGCGGGATATCACGGGGAGCTGTTTTTT.

The chain joins TRBV12-3 or TRBV12-4 to TRBJ2-7; D gene ambiguous. CDR3 length: 14 amino acids. V lost 6 bases and J lost 3, with 15 bases in between. The CDR3 loop reads CASSAWSLGYEQYF. DNA of the CDR3: TGTGCCAGCAGCGCGTGGTCGCTGGGCTACGAGCAGTACTTC.

This clonotype is medium-sized by share. The V gene is TRBV10-3, the J gene TRBJ2-3, with a tentative D call TRBD2 (6 bases). Trimming removed 10 bases from V and 0 bases from J, with 23 bases in between. From germline, CDR1 is ENHRY and CDR2 SYGVKD. This CDR3 region has 17 residues. As DNA, the CDR3 is TGTGCCACCCAGCCTCCCTTGGGACTTCCTAGCACAGATACGCAGTATTTT. Protein product: CATQPPLGLPSTDTQYF.